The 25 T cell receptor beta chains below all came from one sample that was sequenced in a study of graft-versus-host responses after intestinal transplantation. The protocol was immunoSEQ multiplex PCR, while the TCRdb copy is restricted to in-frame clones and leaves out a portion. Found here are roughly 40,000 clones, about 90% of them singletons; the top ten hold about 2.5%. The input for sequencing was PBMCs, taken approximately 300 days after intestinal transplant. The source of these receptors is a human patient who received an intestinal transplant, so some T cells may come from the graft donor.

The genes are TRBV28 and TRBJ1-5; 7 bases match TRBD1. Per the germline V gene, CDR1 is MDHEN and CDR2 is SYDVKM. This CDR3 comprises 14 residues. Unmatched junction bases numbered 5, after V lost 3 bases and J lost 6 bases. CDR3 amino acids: CASSFNTGAQPQHF. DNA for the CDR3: TGTGCCAGCAGTTTCAATACAGGGGCTCAGCCCCAGCATTTT.

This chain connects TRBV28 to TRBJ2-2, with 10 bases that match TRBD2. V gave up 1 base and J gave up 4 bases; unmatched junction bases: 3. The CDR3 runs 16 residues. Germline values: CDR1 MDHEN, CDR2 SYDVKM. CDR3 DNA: TGTGCCAGCAGTTTATCTAGCGGGAGCGGCACCGGGGAGCTGTTTTTT. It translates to CASSLSSGSGTGELFF.

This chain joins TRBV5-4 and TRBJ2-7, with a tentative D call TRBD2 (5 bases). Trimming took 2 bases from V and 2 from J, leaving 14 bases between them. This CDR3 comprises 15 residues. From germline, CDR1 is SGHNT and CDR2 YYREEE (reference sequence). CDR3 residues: CASSFAASSPYEQYF. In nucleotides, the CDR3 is TGTGCCAGCAGCTTCGCGGCTAGCAGTCCCTACGAGCAGTACTTC.

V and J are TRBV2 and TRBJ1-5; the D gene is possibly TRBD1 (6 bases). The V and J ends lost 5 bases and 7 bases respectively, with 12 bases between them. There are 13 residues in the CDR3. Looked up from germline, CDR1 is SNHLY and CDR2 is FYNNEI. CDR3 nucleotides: TGTGCCAGCAGTTACAGGGAAGGCCAGCCCCAGCATTTT. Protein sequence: CASSYREGQPQHF.

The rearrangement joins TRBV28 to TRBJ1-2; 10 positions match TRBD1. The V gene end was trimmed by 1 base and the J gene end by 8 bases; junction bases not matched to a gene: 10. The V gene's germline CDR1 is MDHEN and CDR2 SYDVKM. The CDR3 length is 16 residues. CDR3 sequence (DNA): TGTGCCAGCAGTTTATTTAGACAGGGGGCAGCCAGGGGCTACACCTTC. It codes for CASSLFRQGAARGYTF.

The CDR3 region has the DNA TGCGCCAGCAGCTTGGCGGAGGTAGAGACCTACGAGCAGTACTTC. This codes for CASSLAEVETYEQYF. The rearrangement uses TRBV5-1 and TRBJ2-7; TRBD2 is a possible D gene (5 bases). The CDR3 is made up of 15 amino acids. V gave up 0 bases and J gave up 2 bases, with 12 bases separating them. Germline CDR1 is SGHRS and CDR2 is YFSETQ.

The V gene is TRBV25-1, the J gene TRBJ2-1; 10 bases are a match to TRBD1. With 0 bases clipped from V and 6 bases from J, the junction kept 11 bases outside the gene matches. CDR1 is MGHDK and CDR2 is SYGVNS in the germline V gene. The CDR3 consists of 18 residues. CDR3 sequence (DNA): TGTGCCAGCAGTGAATATTTTCGACAGGGGGCGAAGGGCAATGAGCAGTTCTTC. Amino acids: CASSEYFRQGAKGNEQFF.

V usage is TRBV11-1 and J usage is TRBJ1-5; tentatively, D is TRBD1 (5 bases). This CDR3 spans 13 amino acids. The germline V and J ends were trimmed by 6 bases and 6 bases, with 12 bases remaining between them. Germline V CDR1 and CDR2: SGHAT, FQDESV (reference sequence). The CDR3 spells CASRTRGCQPQHF. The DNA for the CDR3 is TGTGCCAGCAGAACTAGGGGATGTCAGCCCCAGCATTTT. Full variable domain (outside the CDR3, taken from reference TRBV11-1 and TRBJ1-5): EAEVAQSPRYKITEKSQAVAFWCDPISGHATLYWYRQILGQGPELLVQFQDESVVDDSQLPKDRFSAERLKGVDSTLKIQPAELGDSAMYLCASRTRGCQPQHFGDGTRLSIL.

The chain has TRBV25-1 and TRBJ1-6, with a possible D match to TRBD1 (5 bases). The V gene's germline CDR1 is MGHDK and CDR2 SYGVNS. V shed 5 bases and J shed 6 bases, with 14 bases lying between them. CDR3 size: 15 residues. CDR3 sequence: CASSSVREGNSPLHF. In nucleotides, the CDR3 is TGTGCCAGCAGTTCGGTCAGGGAGGGTAATTCACCCCTCCACTTT.

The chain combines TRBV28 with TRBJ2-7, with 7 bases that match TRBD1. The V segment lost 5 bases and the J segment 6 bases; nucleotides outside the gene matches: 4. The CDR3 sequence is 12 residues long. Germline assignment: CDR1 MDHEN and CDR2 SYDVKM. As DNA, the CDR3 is TGTGCCAGCAGTCGAAACAGGGGCGAGCAGTACTTC. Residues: CASSRNRGEQYF.

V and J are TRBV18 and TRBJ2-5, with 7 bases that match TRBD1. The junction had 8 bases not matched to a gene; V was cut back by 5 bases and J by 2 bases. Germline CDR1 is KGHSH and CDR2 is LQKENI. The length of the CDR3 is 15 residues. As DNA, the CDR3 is TGTGCCAGCTCATCTCTCCAGGGGGTTCAAGAGACCCAGTACTTC. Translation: CASSSLQGVQETQYF.

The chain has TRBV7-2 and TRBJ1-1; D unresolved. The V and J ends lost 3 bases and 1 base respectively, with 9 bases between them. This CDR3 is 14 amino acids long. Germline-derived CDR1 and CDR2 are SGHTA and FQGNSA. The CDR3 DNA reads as TGTGCCAGCAGCTTTATCCGCGGGAACACTGAAGCTTTCTTT. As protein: CASSFIRGNTEAFF.

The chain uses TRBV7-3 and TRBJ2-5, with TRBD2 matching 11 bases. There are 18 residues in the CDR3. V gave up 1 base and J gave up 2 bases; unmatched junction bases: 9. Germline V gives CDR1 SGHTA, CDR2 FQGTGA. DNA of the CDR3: TGTGCCAGCAGCTTAAGGGGTAGCGGGAGGGCCGGGCAAGAGACCCAGTACTTC. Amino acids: CASSLRGSGRAGQETQYF.

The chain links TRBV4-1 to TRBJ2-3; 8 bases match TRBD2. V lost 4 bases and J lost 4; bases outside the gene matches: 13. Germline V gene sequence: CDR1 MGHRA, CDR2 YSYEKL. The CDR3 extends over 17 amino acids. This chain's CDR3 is CASSLPGGAGTPDTQYF. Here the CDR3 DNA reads TGCGCCAGCAGCCTACCGGGGGGGGCCGGTACGCCAGATACGCAGTATTTT.

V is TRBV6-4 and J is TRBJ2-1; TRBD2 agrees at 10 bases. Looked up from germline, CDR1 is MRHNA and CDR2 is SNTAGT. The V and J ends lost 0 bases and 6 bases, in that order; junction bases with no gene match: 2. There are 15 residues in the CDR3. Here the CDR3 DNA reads TGTGCCAGCAGTGACTCAAGCGGGGGGGCCAATGAGCAGTTCTTC. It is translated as CASSDSSGGANEQFF.

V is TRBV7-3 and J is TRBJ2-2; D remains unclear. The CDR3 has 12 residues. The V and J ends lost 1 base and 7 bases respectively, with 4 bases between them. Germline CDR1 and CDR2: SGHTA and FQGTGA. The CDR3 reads CASSLIGGELFF. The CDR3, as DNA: TGTGCCAGCAGCTTAATAGGCGGGGAGCTGTTTTTT. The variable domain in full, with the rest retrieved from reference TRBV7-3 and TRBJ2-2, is GAGVSQTPSNKVTEKGKYVELRCDPISGHTALYWYRQSLGQGPEFLIYFQGTGAADDSGLPNDRFFAVRPEGSVSTLKIQRTERGDSAVYLCASSLIGGELFFGEGSRLTVL.

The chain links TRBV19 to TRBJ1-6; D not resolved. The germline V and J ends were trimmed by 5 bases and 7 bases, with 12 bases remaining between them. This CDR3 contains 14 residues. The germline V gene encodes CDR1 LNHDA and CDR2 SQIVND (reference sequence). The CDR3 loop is CASSPRPENSPLHF. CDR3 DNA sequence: TGTGCCAGTAGTCCTCGGCCCGAGAATTCACCCCTCCACTTT.

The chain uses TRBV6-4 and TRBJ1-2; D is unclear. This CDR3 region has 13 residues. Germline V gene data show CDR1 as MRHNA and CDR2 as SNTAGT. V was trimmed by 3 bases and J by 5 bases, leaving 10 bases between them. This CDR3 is CASSERVRYGYTF. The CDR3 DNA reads TGTGCCAGCAGTGAGCGGGTCAGATATGGCTACACCTTC.

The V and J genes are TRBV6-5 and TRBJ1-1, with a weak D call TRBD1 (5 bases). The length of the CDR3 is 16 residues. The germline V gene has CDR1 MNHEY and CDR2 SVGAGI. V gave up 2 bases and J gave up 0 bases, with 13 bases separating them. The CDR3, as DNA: TGTGCCAGCAGTTACCGAGGGGACGGTATGAACACTGAAGCTTTCTTT. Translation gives CASSYRGDGMNTEAFF.

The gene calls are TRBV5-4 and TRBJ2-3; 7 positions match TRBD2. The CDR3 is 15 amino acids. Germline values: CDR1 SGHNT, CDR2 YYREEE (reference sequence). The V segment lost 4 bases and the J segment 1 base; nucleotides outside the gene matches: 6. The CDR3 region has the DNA TGTGCCAGCAGCAAACGCGGGGGAGGCACAGATACGCAGTATTTT. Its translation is CASSKRGGGTDTQYF.

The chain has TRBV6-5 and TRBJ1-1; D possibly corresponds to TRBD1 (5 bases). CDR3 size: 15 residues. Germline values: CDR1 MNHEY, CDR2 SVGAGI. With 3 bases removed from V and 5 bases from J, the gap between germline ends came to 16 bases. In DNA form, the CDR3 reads TGTGCCAGCAGTTATGCCTTAGGCGGGGGGACTGAAGCTTTCTTT. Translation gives CASSYALGGGTEAFF.

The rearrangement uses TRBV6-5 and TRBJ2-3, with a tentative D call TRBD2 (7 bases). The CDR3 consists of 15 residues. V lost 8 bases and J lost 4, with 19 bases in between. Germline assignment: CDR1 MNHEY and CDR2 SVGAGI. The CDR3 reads CASSDGGLAADTQYF. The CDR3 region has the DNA TGTGCCAGCTCCGACGGGGGGCTAGCGGCAGATACGCAGTATTTT.

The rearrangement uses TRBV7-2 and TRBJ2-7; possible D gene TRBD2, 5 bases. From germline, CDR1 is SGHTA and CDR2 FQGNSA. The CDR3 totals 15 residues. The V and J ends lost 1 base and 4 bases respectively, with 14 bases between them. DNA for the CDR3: TGTGCCAGCAGCTTAGGGTTGACGGGGTATTACGAGCAGTACTTC. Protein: CASSLGLTGYYEQYF. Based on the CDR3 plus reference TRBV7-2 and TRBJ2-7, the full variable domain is GAGVSQSPSNKVTEKGKDVELRCDPISGHTALYWYRQSLGQGLEFLIYFQGNSAPDKSGLPSDRFSAERTGGSVSTLTIQRTQQEDSAVYLCASSLGLTGYYEQYFGPGTRLTVT.

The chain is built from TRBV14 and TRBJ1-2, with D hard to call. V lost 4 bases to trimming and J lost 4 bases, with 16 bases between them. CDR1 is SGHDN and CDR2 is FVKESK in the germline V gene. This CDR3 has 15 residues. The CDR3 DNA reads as TGTGCCAGCAGCCGACTCCCGGGAGGCGCCTATGGCTACACCTTC. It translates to CASSRLPGGAYGYTF.

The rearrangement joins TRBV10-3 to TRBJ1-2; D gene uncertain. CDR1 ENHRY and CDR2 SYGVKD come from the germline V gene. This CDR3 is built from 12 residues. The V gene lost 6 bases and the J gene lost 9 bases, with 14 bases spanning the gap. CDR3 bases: TGTGCCATCAGGCAGGACGCCATCCGCTACACCTTC. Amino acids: CAIRQDAIRYTF.